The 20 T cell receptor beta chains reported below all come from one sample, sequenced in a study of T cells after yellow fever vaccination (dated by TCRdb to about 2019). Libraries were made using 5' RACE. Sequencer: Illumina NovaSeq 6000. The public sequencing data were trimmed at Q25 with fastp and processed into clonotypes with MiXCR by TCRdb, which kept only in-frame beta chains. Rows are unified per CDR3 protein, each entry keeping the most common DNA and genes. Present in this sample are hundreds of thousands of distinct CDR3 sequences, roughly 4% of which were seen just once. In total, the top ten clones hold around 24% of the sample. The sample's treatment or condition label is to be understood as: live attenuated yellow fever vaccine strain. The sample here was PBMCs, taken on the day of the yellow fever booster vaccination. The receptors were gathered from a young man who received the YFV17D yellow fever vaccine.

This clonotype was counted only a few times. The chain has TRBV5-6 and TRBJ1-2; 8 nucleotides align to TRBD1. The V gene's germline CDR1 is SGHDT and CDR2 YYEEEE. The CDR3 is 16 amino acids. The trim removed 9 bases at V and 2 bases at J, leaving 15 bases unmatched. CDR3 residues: CATSEGLRDRNYGYTF. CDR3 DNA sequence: TGTGCCACCAGTGAAGGTCTCCGGGACAGGAACTATGGCTACACCTTC. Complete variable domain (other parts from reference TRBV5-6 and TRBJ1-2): DAGVTQSPTHLIKTRGQQVTLRCSPKSGHDTVSWYQQALGQGPQFIFQYYEEEERQRGNFPDRFSGHQFPNYSSELNVNALLLGDSALYLCATSEGLRDRNYGYTFGSGTRLTVV.

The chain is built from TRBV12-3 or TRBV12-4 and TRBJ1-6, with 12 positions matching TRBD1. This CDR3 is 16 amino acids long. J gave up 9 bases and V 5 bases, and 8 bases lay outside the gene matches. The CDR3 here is CASSPRRDRGLSPLHF. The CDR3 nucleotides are TGTGCCAGCAGTCCCCGCCGGGACAGGGGGCTTTCACCCCTCCACTTT.

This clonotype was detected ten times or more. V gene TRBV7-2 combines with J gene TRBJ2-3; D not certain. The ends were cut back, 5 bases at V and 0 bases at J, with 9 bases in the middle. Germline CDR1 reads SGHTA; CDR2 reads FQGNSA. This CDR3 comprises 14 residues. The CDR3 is CASSLTISTDTQYF. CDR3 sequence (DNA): TGTGCCAGCAGCCTGACAATAAGCACAGATACGCAGTATTTT. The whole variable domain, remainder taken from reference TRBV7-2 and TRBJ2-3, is GAGVSQSPSNKVTEKGKDVELRCDPISGHTALYWYRQSLGQGLEFLIYFQGNSAPDKSGLPSDRFSAERTGGSVSTLTIQRTQQEDSAVYLCASSLTISTDTQYFGPGTRLTVL.

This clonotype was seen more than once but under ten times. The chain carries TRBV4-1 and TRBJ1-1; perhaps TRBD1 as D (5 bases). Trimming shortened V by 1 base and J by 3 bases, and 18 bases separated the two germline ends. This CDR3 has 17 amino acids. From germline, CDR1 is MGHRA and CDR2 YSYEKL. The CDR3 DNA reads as TGCGCCAGCAGCCAAGGGAGAAGTTACCGGGGGGACACTGAAGCTTTCTTT. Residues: CASSQGRSYRGDTEAFF.

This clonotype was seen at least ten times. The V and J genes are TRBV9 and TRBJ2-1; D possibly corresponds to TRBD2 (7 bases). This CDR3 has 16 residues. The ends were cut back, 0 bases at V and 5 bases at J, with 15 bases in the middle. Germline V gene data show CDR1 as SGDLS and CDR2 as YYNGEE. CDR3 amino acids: CASSVGRGGPHNEQFF. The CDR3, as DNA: TGTGCCAGCAGCGTAGGGAGGGGGGGGCCACACAATGAGCAGTTCTTC.

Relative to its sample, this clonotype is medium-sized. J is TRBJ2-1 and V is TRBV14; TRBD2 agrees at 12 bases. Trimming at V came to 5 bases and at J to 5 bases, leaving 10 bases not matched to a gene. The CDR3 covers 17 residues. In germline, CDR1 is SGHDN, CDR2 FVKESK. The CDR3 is CASSTTSGGSGNNEQFF. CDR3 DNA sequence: TGTGCCAGCAGCACGACTAGCGGGGGTAGTGGGAACAATGAGCAGTTCTTC.

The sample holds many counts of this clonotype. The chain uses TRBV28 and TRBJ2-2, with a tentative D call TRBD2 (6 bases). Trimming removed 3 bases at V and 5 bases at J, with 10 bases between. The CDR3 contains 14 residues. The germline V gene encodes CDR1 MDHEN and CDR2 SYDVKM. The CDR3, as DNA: TGTGCCAGCAGTTTCGTGGGGGGAACCGGGGAGCTGTTTTTT. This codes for CASSFVGGTGELFF.

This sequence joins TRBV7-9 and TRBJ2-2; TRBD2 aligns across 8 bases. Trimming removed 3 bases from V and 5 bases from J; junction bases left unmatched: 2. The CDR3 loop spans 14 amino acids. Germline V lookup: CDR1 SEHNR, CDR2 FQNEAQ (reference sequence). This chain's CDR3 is CASSFSGITGELFF. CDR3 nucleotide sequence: TGTGCCAGCAGCTTTAGCGGGATAACCGGGGAGCTGTTTTTT.

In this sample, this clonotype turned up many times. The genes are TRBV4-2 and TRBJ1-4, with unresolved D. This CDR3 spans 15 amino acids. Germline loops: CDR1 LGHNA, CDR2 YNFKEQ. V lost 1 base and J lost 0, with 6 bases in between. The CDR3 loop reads CASSQGESTNEKLFF. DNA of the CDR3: TGTGCCAGCAGCCAAGGAGAGTCAACTAATGAAAAACTGTTTTTT.

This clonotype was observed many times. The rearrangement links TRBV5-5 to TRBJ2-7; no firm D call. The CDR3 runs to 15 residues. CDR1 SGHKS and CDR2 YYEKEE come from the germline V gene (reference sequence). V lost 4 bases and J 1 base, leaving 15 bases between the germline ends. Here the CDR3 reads CASSTDVFYSYEQYF. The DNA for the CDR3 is TGTGCCAGCAGCACCGACGTCTTCTATTCCTACGAGCAGTACTTC.

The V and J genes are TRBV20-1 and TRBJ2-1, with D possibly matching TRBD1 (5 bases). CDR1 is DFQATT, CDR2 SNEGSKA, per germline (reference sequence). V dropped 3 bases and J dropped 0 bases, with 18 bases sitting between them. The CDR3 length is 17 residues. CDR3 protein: CSARGWGVPSSYNEQFF. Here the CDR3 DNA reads TGCAGTGCTAGGGGGTGGGGCGTCCCCAGCTCCTACAATGAGCAGTTCTTC.

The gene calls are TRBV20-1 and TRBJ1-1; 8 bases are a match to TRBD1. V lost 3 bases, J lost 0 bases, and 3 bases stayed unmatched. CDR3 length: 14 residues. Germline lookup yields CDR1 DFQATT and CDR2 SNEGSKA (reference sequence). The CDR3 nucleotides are TGCAGTGCTAGTCACAGGGGGTTGAACACTGAAGCTTTCTTT. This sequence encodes CSASHRGLNTEAFF.

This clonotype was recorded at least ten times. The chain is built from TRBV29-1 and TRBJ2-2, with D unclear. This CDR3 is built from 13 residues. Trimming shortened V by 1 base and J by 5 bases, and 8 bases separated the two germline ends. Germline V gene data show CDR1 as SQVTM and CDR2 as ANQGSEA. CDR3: CSVEGRPTGELFF. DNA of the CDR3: TGCAGCGTTGAAGGACGTCCGACCGGGGAGCTGTTTTTT.

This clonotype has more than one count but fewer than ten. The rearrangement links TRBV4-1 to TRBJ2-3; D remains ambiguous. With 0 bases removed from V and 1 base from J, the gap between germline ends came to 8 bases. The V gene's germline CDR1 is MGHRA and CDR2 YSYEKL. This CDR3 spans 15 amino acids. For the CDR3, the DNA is TGCGCCAGCAGCCAAGAAGGATTCGGCACAGATACGCAGTATTTT. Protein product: CASSQEGFGTDTQYF.

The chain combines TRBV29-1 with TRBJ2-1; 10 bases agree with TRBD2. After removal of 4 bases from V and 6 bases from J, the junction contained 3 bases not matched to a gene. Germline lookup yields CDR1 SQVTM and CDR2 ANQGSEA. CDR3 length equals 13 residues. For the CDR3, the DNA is TGCAGCGTTGGGCTAGCGGGGGCCAATGAGCAGTTCTTC. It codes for CSVGLAGANEQFF.

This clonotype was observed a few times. The CDR3 is CASSQTSGGVWETQYF. CDR3 DNA: TGCGCCAGCAGCCAGACTAGCGGGGGGGTCTGGGAGACCCAGTACTTC. The rearrangement uses TRBV4-1 and TRBJ2-5, with 14 bases identical to TRBD2. Germline V gene data show CDR1 as MGHRA and CDR2 as YSYEKL. Trimming at V came to 3 bases and at J to 5 bases, leaving 5 bases not matched to a gene. The CDR3 totals 16 residues.

The CDR3 loop is CASSIVPISKNIQYF. The CDR3 bases are TGTGCCAGTAGTATAGTCCCTATAAGCAAAAACATTCAGTACTTC. This chain connects TRBV19 to TRBJ2-4; D unclear. The CDR3 has 15 residues. Trimming removed 1 base from V and 3 bases from J, with 10 bases in between. The germline CDR1 and CDR2 sequences are LNHDA and SQIVND (reference sequence).

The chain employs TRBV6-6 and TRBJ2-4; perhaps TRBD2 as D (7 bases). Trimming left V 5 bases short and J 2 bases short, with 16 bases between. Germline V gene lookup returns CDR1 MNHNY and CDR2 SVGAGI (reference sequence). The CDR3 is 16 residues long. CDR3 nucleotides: TGTGCCAGCAGTGGCACCCGGGGGGACACCAAAAACATTCAGTACTTC. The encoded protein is CASSGTRGDTKNIQYF.

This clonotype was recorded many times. The CDR3 DNA reads as TGTGCCAGCAGTTCAACTTCCTATTCACCCCTCCACTTT. This sequence encodes CASSSTSYSPLHF. This chain joins TRBV27 and TRBJ1-6; D gene uncertain. Germline V gives CDR1 MNHEY, CDR2 SMNVEV (reference sequence). The V gene lost 4 bases and the J gene lost 8 bases, with 9 bases spanning the gap. The CDR3 contains 13 residues.

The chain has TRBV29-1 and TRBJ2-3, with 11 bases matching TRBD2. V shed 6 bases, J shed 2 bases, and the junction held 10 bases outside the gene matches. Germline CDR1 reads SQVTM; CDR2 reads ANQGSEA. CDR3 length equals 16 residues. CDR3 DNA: TGCAGCGTCCAAGGGCTAGCGGGGGGCTCCACAGATACGCAGTATTTT. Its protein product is CSVQGLAGGSTDTQYF.